What follows are 29 T cell receptor beta chains derived from one specimen sequenced in a study of metastatic and nonmetastatic thyroid tumors (dated by TCRdb to 2018 to 2021). None of the patients had been given any treatment before thyroid surgery. Receptor libraries were prepared by PCR. This sample was sequenced with an Illumina HiSeq 4000. TCRdb reprocessed the public reads (quality trimming at Q25 with fastp, clone calling with MiXCR) and kept in-frame beta chains. The sample table holds 13,000 to 15,000 clones, of which roughly 27% were seen once. Of the sample, around 9.9% is held by the ten largest clones. Sequenced input: tumor tissue. These receptors were taken from a female donor with papillary thyroid cancer or a benign thyroid nodule (not recorded which). Some clones in this sample may be carry-over from other donors' samples.

By share, this clone ranks as medium-sized. The rearrangement links TRBV3-1 to TRBJ2-7; D unclear. V was trimmed by 0 bases and J by 3 bases, leaving 12 bases between them. The V gene's germline CDR1 is LGHDT and CDR2 YNNKEL (reference sequence). CDR3 length: 15 residues. CDR3 bases: TGTGCCAGCAGCCAAGAGAGGAACATATACTACGAGCAGTACTTC. This translates into CASSQERNIYYEQYF.

This clone showed up just a few times. V gene TRBV15 combines with J gene TRBJ1-4; TRBD1 might be the D (6 bases). Germline values: CDR1 LNHNV, CDR2 YYDKDF (reference sequence). Trimming cost V 0 bases and J 7 bases, with 12 bases left between them. CDR3 size: 15 residues. The CDR3 is CATSRDPGGAEKLFF. CDR3 nucleotides: TGTGCCACCAGCAGAGATCCGGGGGGGGCTGAAAAACTGTTTTTT.

The chain couples TRBV11-1 to TRBJ2-2; TRBD1 agrees at 8 bases. CDR1 SGHAT and CDR2 FQDESV come from the germline V gene (reference sequence). The CDR3 loop spans 15 amino acids. Losses at the gene ends were 5 bases for V and 4 bases for J; bases not matched to a gene: 6. The CDR3 here is CASSTRGLFTGELFF. CDR3 nucleotides: TGTGCCAGCAGCACCAGGGGGCTATTCACCGGGGAGCTGTTTTTT.

Many counts were recorded for this clone. The V and J genes are TRBV7-9 and TRBJ2-5; D is possibly TRBD2 (5 bases). The V end was cut by 2 bases, the J end by 1 base, with 11 bases between. The V gene's germline CDR1 is SEHNR and CDR2 FQNEAQ (reference sequence). The CDR3 contains 15 residues. The chain's CDR3 is CASSLLTGSQETQYF. In DNA, the CDR3 is TGTGCCAGCAGCTTACTTACGGGGAGCCAAGAGACCCAGTACTTC.

In its sample, this clone is medium-sized (0.01 to 0.1%). This chain links TRBV11-2 with TRBJ2-7; TRBD2 matches at 7 bases. Unmatched junction bases numbered 12, after V lost 4 bases and J lost 6 bases. Looked up from germline, CDR1 is SGHAT and CDR2 is FQNNGV. The CDR3 extends over 15 amino acids. Here the CDR3 DNA reads TGTGCCAGCAGCTCATCCGGGATTGGGGGGGTCGAGCAGTACTTC. Translating it yields CASSSSGIGGVEQYF.

Regarding this clone: A much larger clone is a single base away; this may be a read error. The chain is built from TRBV20-1 and TRBJ2-4; a possible D gene is TRBD2 (5 bases). Germline V gene data show CDR1 as DFQATT and CDR2 as SNEGSKA (reference sequence). The CDR3 is 13 residues long. The CDR3 DNA reads TGCAGTGCCGATGCAGTCTCGGGGAACATTCATTACTTC. Protein product: CSADAVSGNIHYF.

In its sample, this clone is medium-sized. The rearrangement joins TRBV4-1 to TRBJ2-3; D gene ambiguous. This CDR3 contains 15 residues. V was shortened by 8 bases and J by 1 base, with 16 bases between the two germline ends. CDR1 MGHRA and CDR2 YSYEKL come from the germline V gene. The CDR3 spells CASAMLNLRTDTQYF. CDR3 in DNA: TGCGCCAGCGCCATGTTAAACCTCCGCACAGATACGCAGTATTTT.

This sequence joins TRBV11-2 and TRBJ2-7; maybe TRBD1 (6 bases). Trimming pared 2 bases from V and 2 bases from J, leaving 13 bases between. CDR1 is SGHAT and CDR2 is FQNNGV in the germline V gene. The CDR3 has 15 amino acids. The CDR3 loop reads CASSLNVDSPYEQYF. CDR3 nucleotide sequence: TGTGCCAGCAGCTTAAACGTGGACAGCCCCTACGAGCAGTACTTC.

By share, this clone counts as medium-sized (0.01 to 0.1%). The V call is TRBV24-1, the J call TRBJ2-1; 10 bases are a match to TRBD2. The germline V gene has CDR1 KGHDR and CDR2 SFDVKD. This CDR3 is built from 16 residues. The V gene end was trimmed by 4 bases and the J gene end by 6 bases; junction bases not matched to a gene: 8. The CDR3 nucleotides are TGTGCCACCAGTGACGGACTAGCGGCACATGCCAATGAGCAGTTCTTC. Its protein product is CATSDGLAAHANEQFF.

This clone was seen at least ten times. The chain has TRBV19 and TRBJ2-7; no firm D call. Germline V gene sequence: CDR1 LNHDA, CDR2 SQIVND (reference sequence). This CDR3 comprises 17 residues. V lost 3 bases to trimming and J lost 0 bases, with 18 bases between them. The CDR3 sequence is CASSIYPVGPSSYEQYF. The CDR3 bases are TGTGCCAGTAGTATCTACCCGGTCGGGCCGAGCTCCTACGAGCAGTACTTC.

Turning to this clone: The same CDR3 arises from other DNA sequences in this sample as well. The V and J genes are TRBV20-1 and TRBJ2-6; D gene uncertain. Trimming shortened V by 7 bases and J by 4 bases, and 14 bases separated the two germline ends. Germline-derived CDR1 and CDR2 are DFQATT and SNEGSKA (reference sequence). The CDR3 length is 14 residues. The CDR3 DNA sequence: TGCAGTGTTCCTGATAGATCGGGGGCCAACGTCCTGACTTTC. As protein: CSVPDRSGANVLTF.

This clone is labeled as medium-sized. The J gene is TRBJ2-7, the V gene TRBV7-2; TRBD2 matches 8 bases. Germline values: CDR1 SGHTA, CDR2 FQGNSA. This CDR3 contains 15 residues. The trim removed 5 bases at V and 1 base at J, leaving 7 bases unmatched. CDR3 bases: TGTGCCAGCAGCGAGGCGGGAGGTAAATCCTACGAGCAGTACTTC. The encoded protein is CASSEAGGKSYEQYF.

The rearrangement uses TRBV5-1 and TRBJ2-6; TRBD1 might be the D (5 bases). The V gene lost 4 bases and the J gene lost 0 bases, with 14 bases spanning the gap. This CDR3 is built from 17 residues. Germline CDR1 is SGHRS and CDR2 is YFSETQ. This chain's CDR3 is CASSPWRDSSGANVLTF. For the CDR3, the DNA is TGCGCCAGCAGCCCTTGGCGTGACAGCTCTGGGGCCAACGTCCTGACTTTC. Using reference TRBV5-1 and TRBJ2-6 for the parts outside the CDR3, the full variable domain is KAGVTQTPRYLIKTRGQQVTLSCSPISGHRSVSWYQQTPGQGLQFLFEYFSETQRNKGNFPGRFSGRQFSNSRSEMNVSTLELGDSALYLCASSPWRDSSGANVLTFGAGSRLTVL.

This clone was seen many times. The chain recombines TRBV5-4 with TRBJ2-5; the D gene is possibly TRBD1 (5 bases). Germline lookup yields CDR1 SGHNT and CDR2 YYREEE (reference sequence). Trimming removed 4 bases from V and 5 bases from J, with 15 bases in between. This CDR3 comprises 14 residues. The CDR3 nucleotides read TGTGCCAGCAGCACCCCCGACAGCGTGGAGACCCAGTACTTC. Translated: CASSTPDSVETQYF.

This clone is termed medium-sized (0.01 to 0.1%). This chain joins TRBV24-1 and TRBJ2-1, with 7 bases lining up with TRBD2. This CDR3 has 13 residues. Germline-derived CDR1 and CDR2 are KGHDR and SFDVKD. Unmatched junction bases numbered 2, after V lost 3 bases and J lost 7 bases. CDR3 protein: CATSDREANEQFF. Here the CDR3 DNA reads TGTGCCACCAGTGATCGGGAGGCAAATGAGCAGTTCTTC.

This clone is medium-sized in the sample. V usage is TRBV20-1 and J usage is TRBJ1-2; D unclear. V was cut by 2 bases and J by 6 bases, with 19 bases left in between. Germline V CDR1 and CDR2: DFQATT, SNEGSKA (reference sequence). The CDR3 runs 15 residues. The CDR3 DNA sequence: TGCAGTGCTAGATTTCTGGTAACATATGGCGATGGCTACACCTTC. Translation gives CSARFLVTYGDGYTF.

The V and J genes are TRBV14 and TRBJ2-7; D unclear. Germline lookup yields CDR1 SGHDN and CDR2 FVKESK. This CDR3 is built from 13 residues. With 4 bases removed from V and 2 bases from J, the gap between germline ends came to 9 bases. CDR3 amino acids: CASSRTGAYEQYF. CDR3 sequence (DNA): TGTGCCAGCAGCCGGACCGGCGCCTACGAGCAGTACTTC.

This clone is labeled as medium-sized (0.01 to 0.1%). The chain carries TRBV24-1 and TRBJ2-2; weak D call: TRBD2 (5 bases). The V gene lost 3 bases and the J gene lost 1 base, with 11 bases spanning the gap. The CDR3 loop spans 16 amino acids. CDR1 and CDR2 from the germline V gene are KGHDR and SFDVKD. In DNA form, the CDR3 reads TGTGCCACCAGTGATCTAGAAGGGAGGAACACCGGGGAGCTGTTTTTT. Translation: CATSDLEGRNTGELFF.

In this sample, this clone turned up a few times. The chain couples TRBV5-1 to TRBJ1-2, with D possibly being TRBD1 (5 bases). Trimming took off 3 bases at V and 6 bases at J, with 12 bases between the two ends. Germline assignment: CDR1 SGHRS and CDR2 YFSETQ. The CDR3 totals 13 residues. Here the CDR3 reads CASSWDSYHGYTF. Written as DNA, the CDR3 is TGCGCCAGCAGCTGGGACTCTTATCATGGCTACACCTTC.

The rearrangement joins TRBV14 to TRBJ2-1; 9 bases align to TRBD2. Germline-derived CDR1 and CDR2 are SGHDN and FVKESK. V lost 4 bases and J lost 4; bases outside the gene matches: 5. CDR3 length: 15 amino acids. The CDR3 reads CASSLRTSVYNEQFF. In nucleotides, the CDR3 is TGTGCCAGCAGCCTTAGGACTAGCGTGTACAATGAGCAGTTCTTC.

Ten or more counts support this clone. The rearrangement uses TRBV19 and TRBJ2-1; D remains unclear. With 3 bases removed from V and 0 bases from J, the gap between germline ends came to 9 bases. CDR3 size: 15 residues. The germline V gene encodes CDR1 LNHDA and CDR2 SQIVND (reference sequence). This chain's CDR3 is CASSMSSNSYNEQFF. The CDR3 bases are TGTGCCAGTAGTATGAGCTCTAACTCCTACAATGAGCAGTTCTTC.

The chain is built from TRBV5-1 and TRBJ2-5, with a possible D match to TRBD1 (6 bases). V lost 0 bases and J 4 bases, leaving 13 bases between the germline ends. The CDR3 runs to 15 residues. From germline, CDR1 is SGHRS and CDR2 YFSETQ. The CDR3 DNA reads as TGCGCCAGCAGCTTGGGGACAGCATCGGGAGAGACCCAGTACTTC. This translates into CASSLGTASGETQYF.

The chain combines TRBV27 with TRBJ1-2, with TRBD1 matching 9 bases. Germline CDR1 MNHEY, CDR2 SMNVEV (reference sequence). The CDR3 is 16 residues long. The trim removed 4 bases at V and 2 bases at J, leaving 8 bases unmatched. CDR3 nucleotides: TGTGCCAGCAGTTACGTTACCGGGACAGGGAACTATGGCTACACCTTC. This sequence encodes CASSYVTGTGNYGYTF.

The genes are TRBV7-1 and TRBJ2-1; 11 bases line up with TRBD2. TRBV7-1 falls under the ORF class, with uncertain function. The CDR3 is made up of 18 amino acids. The ends lost 3 bases at V and 9 bases at J; junction bases unmatched: 16. The CDR3 bases are TGTGCCAGCAGCTCCGCTTCGGGCGGTAGCGGGAGGGCCAGTGAGCAGTTCTTC. This codes for CASSSASGGSGRASEQFF.

In its sample, this clone was seen a few times. This chain joins TRBV6-1 and TRBJ2-2; D remains unclear. Germline-derived CDR1 and CDR2 are MNHNS and SASEGT. V was cut by 7 bases and J by 0 bases, with 6 bases left in between. The length of the CDR3 is 13 residues. The DNA of the CDR3 is TGTGCCAGCAACAACGCGAACACCGGGGAGCTGTTTTTT. It encodes CASNNANTGELFF.

In its sample, this clone was seen many times. The V and J genes are TRBV7-8 and TRBJ2-7; 7 bases agree with TRBD2. The V and J ends lost 8 bases and 0 bases, in that order; junction bases with no gene match: 13. The CDR3 is made up of 16 amino acids. Germline V gives CDR1 SGHVS, CDR2 FQNEAQ. Here the CDR3 reads CASAKGAGTLSYEQYF. The CDR3, as DNA: TGTGCCAGCGCCAAGGGAGCGGGGACCCTCTCCTACGAGCAGTACTTC.

This clone was picked up many times. The chain employs TRBV7-2 and TRBJ1-5; D is undetermined. In germline, CDR1 is SGHTA, CDR2 FQGNSA. The CDR3 extends over 13 amino acids. With 1 base removed from V and 3 bases from J, the gap between germline ends came to 4 bases. The CDR3 region is CASSLDFNQPQHF. In DNA, the CDR3 is TGTGCCAGCAGCTTAGATTTCAATCAGCCCCAGCATTTT.

CDR3 sequence (DNA): TGTGCCCTGACGTCTGAAGCTTTCTTT. This sequence encodes CALTSEAFF. The rearrangement uses TRBV30 and TRBJ1-1; D is undetermined. This CDR3 spans 9 amino acids. CDR1 and CDR2 (germline): GTSNPN, SVGIG (reference sequence). V lost 8 bases and J lost 6, with 7 bases in between.

This clone was seen ten or more times. This CDR3 is also generated by other DNA sequences in the sample. The genes are TRBV29-1 and TRBJ2-2; D is possibly TRBD1 (6 bases). Germline lookup yields CDR1 SQVTM and CDR2 ANQGSEA. Trimming cost V 6 bases and J 1 base, with 21 bases left between them. The CDR3 totals 17 residues. CDR3 protein: CSVLPGTTSWNTGELFF. DNA for the CDR3: TGCAGCGTCCTCCCCGGGACAACCTCCTGGAACACCGGGGAGCTGTTTTTT.